This TCR beta chain appears in the sequencing data of a study of T cells in Graves' hyperthyroidism and ophthalmopathy. Study conclusions and caveats: Classification by a 13 V-J model distinguished ophthalmopathy from stable hyperthyroidism.

RNA transcripts gave rise to amplified TCR beta CDR3 regions. First-round RT-PCR of the TCR CDR3 relied on the HTBI primer set. Using its own MiXCR run on the multiplex PCR reads, TCRdb lists one record per CDR3 protein. Here the sample spans over 700,000 distinct CDR3 sequences, 15% to 20% being singletons. The authors obtained PBMCs from roughly 9.7 ml of fresh peripheral blood. Trimming shortened V by 3 bases and J by 1 base, and 26 bases separated the two germline ends. Germline V CDR1 and CDR2: PRHDT, FYEKMQ (reference sequence). The CDR3 spans 20 residues. A word on this clonotype: The antigen remains undetermined.

What was sequenced was blood. The receptor comes from a woman between 45 and 65 years old with Graves' hyperthyroidism that later progressed to Graves' ophthalmopathy. The chain carries TRBV13 and TRBJ2-3, with D uncertain. The CDR3 protein is CASSFEVDSWASFRTDTQYF. CDR3 in DNA: TGTGCCAGCAGCTTCGAAGTTGATTCATGGGCCTCCTTCCGCACAGATACGCAGTATTTT.